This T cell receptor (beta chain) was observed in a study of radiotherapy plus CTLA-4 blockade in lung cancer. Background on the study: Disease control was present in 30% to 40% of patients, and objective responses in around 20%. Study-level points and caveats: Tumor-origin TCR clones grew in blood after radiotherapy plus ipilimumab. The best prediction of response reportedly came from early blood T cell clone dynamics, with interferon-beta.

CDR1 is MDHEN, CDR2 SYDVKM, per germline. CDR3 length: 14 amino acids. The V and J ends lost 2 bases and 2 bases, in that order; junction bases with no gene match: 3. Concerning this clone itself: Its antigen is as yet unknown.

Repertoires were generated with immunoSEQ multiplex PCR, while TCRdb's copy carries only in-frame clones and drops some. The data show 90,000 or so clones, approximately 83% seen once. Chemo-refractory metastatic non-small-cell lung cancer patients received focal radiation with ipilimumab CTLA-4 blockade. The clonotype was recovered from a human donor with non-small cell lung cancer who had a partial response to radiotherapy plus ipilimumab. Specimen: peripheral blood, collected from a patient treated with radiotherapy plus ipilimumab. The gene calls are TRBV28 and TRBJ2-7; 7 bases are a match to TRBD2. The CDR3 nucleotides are TGTGCCAGCAGTTTAGGGGACTACGCCTACGAGCAGTACTTC. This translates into CASSLGDYAYEQYF.